Here is one TCR beta chain with its context. The antigen is not known. Timing groups of about 4 and about 12 weeks for second doses were pooled. Libraries were prepared by immunoSEQ multiplex PCR; TCRdb keeps only in-frame clonotypes and omits some of them. This table has about 160,000 clones, roughly nine tenths appearing once. This entry belongs to a study of T cell responses to AZD1222 COVID-19 vaccine. General study points: Clonal diversity was possibly underestimated, and the donors were mostly white British, with more females. Baseline serostatus was positive in only five to seven AZD1222 recipients. Nearly half of spike-specific TCRs reportedly target unmutated variant regions.

The CDR3 loop spans 16 amino acids. Here the sequenced sample was peripheral blood, taken 28 days after the second AZD1222 dose. The sequence came from an adult who received the AZD1222 COVID-19 vaccine. The chain couples TRBV21-1 to TRBJ1-3. TRBV21-1 is noted as a pseudogene. The CDR3 sequence is CASSKGWRISGNTIYF. The CDR3 DNA is TGTGCCAGCAGCAAAGGTTGGCGGATCTCTGGAAACACCATATATTTT.